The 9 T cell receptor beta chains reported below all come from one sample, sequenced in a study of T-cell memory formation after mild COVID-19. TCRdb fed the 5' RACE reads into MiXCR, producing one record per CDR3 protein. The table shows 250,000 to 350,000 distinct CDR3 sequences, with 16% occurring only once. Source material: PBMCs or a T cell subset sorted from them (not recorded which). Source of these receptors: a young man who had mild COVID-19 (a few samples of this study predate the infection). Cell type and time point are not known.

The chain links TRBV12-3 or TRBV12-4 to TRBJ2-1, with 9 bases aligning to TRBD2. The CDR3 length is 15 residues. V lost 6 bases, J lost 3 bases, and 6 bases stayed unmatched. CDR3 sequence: CASRQAGGHYNEQFF. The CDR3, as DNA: TGTGCCAGCAGGCAAGCGGGGGGACACTACAATGAGCAGTTCTTC.

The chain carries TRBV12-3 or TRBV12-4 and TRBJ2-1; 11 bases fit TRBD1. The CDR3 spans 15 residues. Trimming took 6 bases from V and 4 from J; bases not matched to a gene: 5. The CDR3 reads CASRAGTGGYNEQFF. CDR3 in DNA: TGTGCCAGCAGGGCCGGGACAGGGGGTTACAATGAGCAGTTCTTC.

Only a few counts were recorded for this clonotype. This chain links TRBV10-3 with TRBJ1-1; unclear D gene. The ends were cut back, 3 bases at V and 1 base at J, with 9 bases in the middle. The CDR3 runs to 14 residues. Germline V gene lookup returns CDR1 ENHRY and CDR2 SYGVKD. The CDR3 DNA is TGTGCCATCAGTGATAGCCCGGGGAACACTGAAGCTTTCTTT. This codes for CAISDSPGNTEAFF.

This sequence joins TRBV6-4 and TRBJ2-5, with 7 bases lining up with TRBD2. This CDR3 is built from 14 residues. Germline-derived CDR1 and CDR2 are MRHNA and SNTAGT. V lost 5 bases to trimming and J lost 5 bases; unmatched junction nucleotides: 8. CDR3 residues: CASSPSLRGETQYF. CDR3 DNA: TGTGCCAGCAGTCCCTCTTTGCGGGGGGAGACCCAGTACTTC.

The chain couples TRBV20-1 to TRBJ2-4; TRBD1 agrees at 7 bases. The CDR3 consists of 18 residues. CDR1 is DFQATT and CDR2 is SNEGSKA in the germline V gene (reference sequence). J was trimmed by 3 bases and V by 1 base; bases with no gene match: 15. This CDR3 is CSARAAMKGGKVKNIQYF. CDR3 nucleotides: TGCAGTGCTAGAGCGGCGATGAAAGGGGGCAAGGTCAAAAACATTCAGTACTTC.

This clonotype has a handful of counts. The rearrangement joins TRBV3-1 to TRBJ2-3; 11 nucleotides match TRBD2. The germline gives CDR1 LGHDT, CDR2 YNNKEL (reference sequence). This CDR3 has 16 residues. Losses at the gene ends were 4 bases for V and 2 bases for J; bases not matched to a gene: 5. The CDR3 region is CASSLGLAGLTDTQYF. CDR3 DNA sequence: TGTGCCAGCAGCCTTGGACTAGCGGGCCTCACAGATACGCAGTATTTT.

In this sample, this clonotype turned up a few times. The CDR3 sequence is CASSLVTPGIQYF. CDR3 in DNA: TGTGCCAGCAGCTTAGTAACTCCTGGCATTCAGTACTTC. The chain combines TRBV7-2 with TRBJ2-4; D not resolved. Trimming removed 1 base at V and 9 bases at J, with 10 bases between. The CDR3 spans 13 residues. The V gene's germline CDR1 is SGHTA and CDR2 FQGNSA. Based on the CDR3 plus reference TRBV7-2 and TRBJ2-4, the full variable domain is GAGVSQSPSNKVTEKGKDVELRCDPISGHTALYWYRQSLGQGLEFLIYFQGNSAPDKSGLPSDRFSAERTGGSVSTLTIQRTQQEDSAVYLCASSLVTPGIQYFGAGTRLSVL.

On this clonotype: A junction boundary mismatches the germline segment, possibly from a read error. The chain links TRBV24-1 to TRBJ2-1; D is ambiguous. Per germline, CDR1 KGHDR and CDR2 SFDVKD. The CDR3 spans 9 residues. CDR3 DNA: TGTGCCACCAGTGGCCCCTCGAACTTC. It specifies CATSGPSNF.

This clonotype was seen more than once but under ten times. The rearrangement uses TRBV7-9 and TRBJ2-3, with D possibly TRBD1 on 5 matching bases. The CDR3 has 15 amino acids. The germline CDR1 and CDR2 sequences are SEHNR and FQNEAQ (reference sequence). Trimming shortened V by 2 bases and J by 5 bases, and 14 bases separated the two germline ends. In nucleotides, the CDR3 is TGTGCCAGCAGCTTAATCTCAGGCAGGGAAGATACGCAGTATTTT. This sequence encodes CASSLISGREDTQYF.